This T cell receptor beta chain is drawn from a study of patients and donors after allogeneic stem cell transplantation. One entry per CDR3 protein results from TCRdb running MiXCR on the RT-PCR reads. The sample includes about 960,000 distinct CDR3 sequences, 15% to 20% seen only once; the top ten take 5% to 7.5%. This clonotype was observed at least ten times. The CDR3 spans 13 residues. Germline V CDR1 and CDR2: SQVTM, ANQGSEA. V was pared by 7 bases and J by 0 bases, with 10 bases between. Sequenced: blood, either unsorted or a sorted T cell fraction (not recorded which). The TCR was taken from a human donor who was either an allogeneic HSCT recipient or a stem cell or donor lymphocyte infusion donor (not recorded which). It is not recorded whose cells these are; they may come from a transplant donor. The chain combines TRBV29-1 with TRBJ2-4, with D unresolved. The CDR3 region is CSATGLAKNIQYF. CDR3 sequence (DNA): TGCAGCGCGACGGGTCTAGCCAAAAACATTCAGTACTTC.